This T cell receptor beta chain is drawn from a study of T cells in Graves' hyperthyroidism and ophthalmopathy. General study results and limits: Model-based prediction identified ophthalmopathy a median around 6.5 months prior to its onset. Stable hyperthyroidism and ophthalmopathy were separated using 13 V-J signatures. Also found in blood were most expanded thyroid clonotypes above 0.001.

Amplification targeted TCR beta CDR3 regions from RNA transcripts. Researchers ran a first-round RT-PCR on the TCR CDR3 using the HTBI primer set. TCRdb reprocessed the multiplex PCR reads with MiXCR, giving one entry per CDR3 protein. Seen here are a few hundred thousand distinct CDR3 sequences, more than 12% observed once, and the top ten hold around a third. A note on this clonotype: Its specificity is not known. This could be a read error, since a much larger clone is one nucleotide away.

The sample taken for sequencing was blood. This receptor was obtained from a woman younger than 45 with Graves' hyperthyroidism.

This CDR3 is CASSLNPNTEAFF. The CDR3 region has the DNA TGTGCCAGCAGTCTTAACCCGAACACTGAAGCTTTCTTT. The chain carries TRBV12-3 or TRBV12-4 and TRBJ1-1; D remains unclear. CDR3 length: 13 residues. V lost 5 bases, J lost 1 base, and 8 bases lay in between.